This TCR beta chain was recovered during a study of human T cells and chemical hapten exposure. Time point described: patch test 2, 6 weeks after DPC sensitization. The treatment: therapeutic diphenylcyclopropenone sensitization with weekly scalp DPC. Trimming took off 0 bases at V and 0 bases at J, with 9 bases between the two ends. This CDR3 contains 15 residues. CDR1 is SGHRS and CDR2 is YFSETQ in the germline V gene. This clonotype was detected a few times. MiXCR, applied by TCRdb to the RACE reads, yields one record per CDR3 protein. The top ten hold under 7% of the sample, which has a few hundred thousand distinct CDR3 sequences, roughly 6.3% seen once.

The chain links TRBV5-1 to TRBJ1-2; a weak D match, TRBD1 (6 bases). Source: whole blood, taken in connection with sensitization to the hapten diphenylcyclopropenone (DPC). This TCR derives from a young woman with alopecia areata. Some clones in this sample may be carry-over from other donors' samples. CDR3 region: CASSLVDSSNYGYTF. DNA of the CDR3: TGCGCCAGCAGCTTGGTGGACAGTTCTAACTATGGCTACACCTTC. Based on the CDR3 plus reference TRBV5-1 and TRBJ1-2, the full variable domain is KAGVTQTPRYLIKTRGQQVTLSCSPISGHRSVSWYQQTPGQGLQFLFEYFSETQRNKGNFPGRFSGRQFSNSRSEMNVSTLELGDSALYLCASSLVDSSNYGYTFGSGTRLTVV.